This TCR beta chain derives from a study of T-cell memory formation after mild COVID-19. This clonotype turned up a few times. The antigen remains unidentified. The study's findings and limits: What remained unconfirmed was the SARS-CoV-2 specificity of second-wave clones peaking on day 37.

Constant-segment primers were used for 5'RACE, and the resulting TCR alpha and TCR beta cDNA libraries carried sample barcodes and UMIs. TCRdb recomputed calls from the 5' RACE reads with MiXCR, one row per CDR3 protein. The table records 410,000 or so distinct CDR3 sequences, 20% to 30% of them present only once. The TCR sequence derives from an adult woman who had mild COVID-19 (a few samples of this study predate the infection). Cell type and time point are not known. Sequenced material: PBMCs or a T cell subset sorted from them (not recorded which).

The CDR3, as DNA: TGCAGCGTCCTGGGCAGGGAAGAGACCCAGTACTTC. This translates into CSVLGREETQYF. The rearrangement joins TRBV29-1 to TRBJ2-5; TRBD1 might be the D (5 bases). Germline lookup yields CDR1 SQVTM and CDR2 ANQGSEA. The CDR3 covers 12 residues. Trimming took off 6 bases at V and 3 bases at J, with 11 bases between the two ends.